This paragraph reports one T cell receptor beta chain. Its antigen is currently unknown. TCR beta CDR3 sequences were amplified from RNA transcripts. HTBI primers were used for first-round RT-PCR of the TCR CDR3. TCRdb reprocessed the multiplex PCR reads with MiXCR, giving one entry per CDR3 protein. This sample carries about 700,000 distinct CDR3 sequences, 45% of them seen once, and the ten largest clones take less than 9%. The germline V gene encodes CDR1 DFQATT and CDR2 SNEGSKA (reference sequence). The CDR3 contains 15 residues. V lost 3 bases and J lost 0, with 9 bases in between. Clinical symptoms, serum thyroxine and TRAb, thyroid ultrasound and orbital computed tomography together formed the diagnostic basis. The data belong to a study of T cells in Graves' hyperthyroidism and ophthalmopathy. Study conclusions and caveats: Through a model of 13 V-J features, ophthalmopathy was separated from stable hyperthyroidism. Researchers found most expanded thyroid clonotypes above 0.001 in blood as well.

This receptor was obtained from an adult man with Graves' disease, either hyperthyroidism or ophthalmopathy (not recorded which). Sequencing used peripheral blood or thyroid tissue (not recorded which). J is TRBJ2-6 and V is TRBV20-1; D not resolved. CDR3 amino acids: CSASHSRSGANVLTF. The CDR3 DNA reads as TGCAGTGCTAGTCACAGCCGCTCTGGGGCCAACGTCCTGACTTTC.